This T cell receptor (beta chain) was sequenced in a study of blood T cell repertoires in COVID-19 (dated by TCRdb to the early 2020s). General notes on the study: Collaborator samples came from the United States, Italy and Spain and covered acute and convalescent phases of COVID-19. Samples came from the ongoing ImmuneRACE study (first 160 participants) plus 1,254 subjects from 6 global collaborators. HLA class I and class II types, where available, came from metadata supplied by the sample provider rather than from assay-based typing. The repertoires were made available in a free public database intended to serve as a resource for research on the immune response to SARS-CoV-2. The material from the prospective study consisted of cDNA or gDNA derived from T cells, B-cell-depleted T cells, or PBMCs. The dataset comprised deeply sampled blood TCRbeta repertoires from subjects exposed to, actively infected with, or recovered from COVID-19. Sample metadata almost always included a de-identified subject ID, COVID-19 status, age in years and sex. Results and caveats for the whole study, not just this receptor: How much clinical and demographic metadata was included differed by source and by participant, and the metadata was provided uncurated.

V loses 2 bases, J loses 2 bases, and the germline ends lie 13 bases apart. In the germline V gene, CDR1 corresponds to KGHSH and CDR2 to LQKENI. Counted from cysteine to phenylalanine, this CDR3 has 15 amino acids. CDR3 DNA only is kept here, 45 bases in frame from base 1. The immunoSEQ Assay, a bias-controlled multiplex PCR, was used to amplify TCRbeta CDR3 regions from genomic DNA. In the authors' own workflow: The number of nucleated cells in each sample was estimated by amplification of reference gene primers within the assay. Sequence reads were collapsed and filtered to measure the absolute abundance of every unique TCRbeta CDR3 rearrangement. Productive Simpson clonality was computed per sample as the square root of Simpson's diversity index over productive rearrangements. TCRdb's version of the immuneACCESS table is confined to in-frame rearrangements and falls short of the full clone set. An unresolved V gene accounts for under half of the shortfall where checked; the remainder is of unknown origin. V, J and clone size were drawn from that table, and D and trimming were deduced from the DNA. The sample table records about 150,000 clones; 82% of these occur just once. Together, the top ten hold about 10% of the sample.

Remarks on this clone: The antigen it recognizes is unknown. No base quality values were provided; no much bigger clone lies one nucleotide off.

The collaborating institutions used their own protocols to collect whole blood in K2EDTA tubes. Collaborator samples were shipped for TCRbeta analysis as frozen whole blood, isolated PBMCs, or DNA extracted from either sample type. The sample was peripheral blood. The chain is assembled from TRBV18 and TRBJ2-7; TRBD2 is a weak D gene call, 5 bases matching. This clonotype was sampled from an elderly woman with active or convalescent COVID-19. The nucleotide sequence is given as TGTGCCAGCTCACCAACTAGAACGGAGACCTACGAGCAGTACTTC. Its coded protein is CASSPTRTETYEQYF.